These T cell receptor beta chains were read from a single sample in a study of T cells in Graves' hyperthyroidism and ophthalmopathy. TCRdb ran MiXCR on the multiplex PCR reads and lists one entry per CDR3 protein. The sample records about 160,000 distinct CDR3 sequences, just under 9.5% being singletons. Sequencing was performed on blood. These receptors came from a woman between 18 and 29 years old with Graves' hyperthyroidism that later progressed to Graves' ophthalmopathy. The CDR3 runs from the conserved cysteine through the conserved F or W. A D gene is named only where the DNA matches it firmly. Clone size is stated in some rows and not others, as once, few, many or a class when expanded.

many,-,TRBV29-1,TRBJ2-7,CSVIYPGPYEQYF,TGCAGCGTTATATACCCCGGGCCCTACGAGCAGTACTTC
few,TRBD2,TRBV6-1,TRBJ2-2,CASSELTGGRSTGELFF,TGTGCCAGCAGTGAACTCACCGGGGGGAGGAGCACCGGGGAGCTGTTTTTT
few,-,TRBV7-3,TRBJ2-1,CASSPRRGLNEQFF,TGTGCCAGCAGCCCCAGGAGAGGGCTGAATGAGCAGTTCTTC
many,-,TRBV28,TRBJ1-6,CASSLPSRRYNSPLHF,TGTGCCAGCAGCCTCCCGAGCAGGCGCTATAATTCACCCCTCCACTTT
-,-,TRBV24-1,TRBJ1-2,CATSGPGRDYGYTF,TGTGCCACCAGTGGCCCCGGACGGGACTATGGCTACACCTTC
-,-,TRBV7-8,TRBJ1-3,CASSLEAASSSGNTIYF,TGTGCCAGCAGCTTAGAGGCGGCATCGAGCTCTGGAAACACCATATATTTT
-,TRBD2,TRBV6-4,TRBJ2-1,CASSAAGGNEQFF,TGTGCCAGCAGTGCAGCGGGAGGCAATGAGCAGTTCTTC
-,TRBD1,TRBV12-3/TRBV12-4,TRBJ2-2,CASKYGTGVSGQLFF,TGTGCCAGCAAATACGGGACAGGGGTTTCGGGGCAGCTGTTTTTT
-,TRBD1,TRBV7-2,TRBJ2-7,CASSLTGQGASYEQYF,TGTGCCAGCAGCTTAACGGGACAGGGGGCTTCCTACGAGCAGTACTTC
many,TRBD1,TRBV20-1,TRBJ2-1,CSAYVWDRGRNEQFF,TGCAGTGCGTATGTATGGGACAGGGGGCGCAATGAGCAGTTCTTC
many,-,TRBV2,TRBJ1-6,CASTSRQSLNSPLHF,TGTGCCAGCACCTCACGACAGAGCTTGAATTCACCCCTCCACTTT
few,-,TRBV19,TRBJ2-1,CASSSPQGTYNEQFF,TGTGCCAGTTCAAGCCCCCAAGGGACCTACAATGAGCAGTTCTTC
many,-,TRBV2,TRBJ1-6,CASKGDSPLHF,TGTGCCAGCAAGGGAGATTCACCCCTCCACTTT
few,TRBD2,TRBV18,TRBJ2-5,CASSSVLAGGQETQYF,TGTGCCAGCTCAAGCGTACTAGCGGGGGGACAGGAGACCCAGTACTTC
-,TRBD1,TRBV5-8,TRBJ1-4,CASSLAQGAGEKLFF,TGTGCCAGCAGCTTGGCGCAGGGGGCAGGGGAAAAACTGTTTTTT
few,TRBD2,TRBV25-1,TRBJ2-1,CASTPLKLAGGPNEQFF,TGTGCCAGCACCCCCTTGAAGTTAGCGGGGGGGCCGAATGAGCAGTTCTTC
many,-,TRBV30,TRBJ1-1,CAWSYRTNTEAFF,TGTGCCTGGAGTTATAGGACCAACACTGAAGCTTTCTTT
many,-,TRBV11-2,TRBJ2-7,CASSLSQDSSYEQYF,TGTGCCAGCAGCTTAAGCCAGGACAGCTCCTACGAGCAGTACTTC
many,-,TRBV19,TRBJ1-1,CASKARGNTEAFF,TGTGCCAGTAAAGCTCGGGGGAACACTGAAGCTTTCTTT
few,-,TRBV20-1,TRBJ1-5,CSAMVGAGRQPQHF,TGCAGTGCCATGGTTGGAGCGGGGAGGCAGCCCCAGCATTTT